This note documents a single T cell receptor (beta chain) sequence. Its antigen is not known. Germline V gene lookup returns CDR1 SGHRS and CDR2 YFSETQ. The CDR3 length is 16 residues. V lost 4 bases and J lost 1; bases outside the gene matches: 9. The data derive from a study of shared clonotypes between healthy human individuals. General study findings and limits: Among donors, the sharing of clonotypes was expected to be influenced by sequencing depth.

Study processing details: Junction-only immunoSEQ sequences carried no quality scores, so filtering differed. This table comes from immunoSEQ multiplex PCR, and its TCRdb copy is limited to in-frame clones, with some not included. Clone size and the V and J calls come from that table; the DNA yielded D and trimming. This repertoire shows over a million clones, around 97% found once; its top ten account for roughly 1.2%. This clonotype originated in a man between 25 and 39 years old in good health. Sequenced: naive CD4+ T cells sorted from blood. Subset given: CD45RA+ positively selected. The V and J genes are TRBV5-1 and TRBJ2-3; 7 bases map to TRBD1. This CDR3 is CASSPDRTARTDTQYF. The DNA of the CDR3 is TGCGCCAGCAGCCCGGACAGGACGGCCCGCACAGATACGCAGTATTTT.